What follows describes a single T cell receptor beta chain. The data belong to a study of technical replicates of blood from several donors. Profiled with immunoSEQ multiplex PCR; TCRdb holds only in-frame clones, not every one. There are roughly 83,000 clones in the sample; around 94% occur only once, and 0.25% lies in the top ten. Sequencing was carried out using T cells isolated from PBMCs. This clonotype originated in a human donor in good health.

The CDR3 is CASSPQGGNTEAFF. The CDR3 nucleotides are TGTGCCAGCAGCCCACAGGGGGGGAACACTGAAGCTTTCTTT. The chain recombines TRBV7-9 with TRBJ1-1, with 8 bases that match TRBD1. CDR3 size: 14 residues. V trimming: 5 bases; J trimming: 1 base; junction bases outside the gene matches: 3. CDR1 SEHNR and CDR2 FQNEAQ come from the germline V gene (reference sequence).